The following is a TCR beta chain sequence with its context. The source of the sample is a study of blood T cell repertoires in COVID-19. Study-wide context: Acute and convalescent COVID-19 samples came from the United States, Italy and Spain.

Patients of the Seattle cohort, enrolled during active infection, were followed longitudinally. Original processing notes: Amplification of reference gene primers was used by the study to estimate nucleated cell counts. Using immunoSEQ multiplex PCR, the repertoire was profiled, and TCRdb retains in-frame clones only, with some absent. The V and J calls and the clone size are those of that table, but D and trimming were determined from the DNA. The sample shows around 270,000 clones, approximately 86% of them seen only once. From germline, CDR1 is MNHEY and CDR2 SMNVEV (reference sequence). Trimming took off 6 bases at V and 0 bases at J, with 11 bases between the two ends. The CDR3 contains 14 residues.

The TCR comes from a human donor with COVID-19, enrolled during active disease. The donor label of this sample is uncertain. The gene calls are TRBV27 and TRBJ1-1; D is possibly TRBD1 (6 bases). The sample comprised peripheral blood. This CDR3 reads CASRFQGMNTEAFF. The CDR3 DNA reads as TGTGCCAGCAGATTCCAGGGGATGAACACTGAAGCTTTCTTT.